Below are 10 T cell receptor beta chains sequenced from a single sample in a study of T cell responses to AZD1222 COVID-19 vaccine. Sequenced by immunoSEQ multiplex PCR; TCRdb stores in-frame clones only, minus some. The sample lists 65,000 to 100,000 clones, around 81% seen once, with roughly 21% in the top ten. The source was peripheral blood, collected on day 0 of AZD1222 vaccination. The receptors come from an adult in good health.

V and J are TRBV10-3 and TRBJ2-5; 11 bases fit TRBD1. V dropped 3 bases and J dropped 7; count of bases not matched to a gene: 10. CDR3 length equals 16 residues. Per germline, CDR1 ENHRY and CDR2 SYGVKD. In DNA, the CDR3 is TGTGCCATCAGTGACCCCGGGACAGGGGGGGGTGGGACCCAGTACTTC. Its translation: CAISDPGTGGGGTQYF.

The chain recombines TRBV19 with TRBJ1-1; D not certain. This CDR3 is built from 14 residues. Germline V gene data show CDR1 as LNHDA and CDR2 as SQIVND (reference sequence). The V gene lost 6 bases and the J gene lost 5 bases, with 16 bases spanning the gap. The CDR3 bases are TGTGCCAGTAGCGCCGGACGGGTGGCGACTGAAGCTTTCTTT. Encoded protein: CASSAGRVATEAFF.

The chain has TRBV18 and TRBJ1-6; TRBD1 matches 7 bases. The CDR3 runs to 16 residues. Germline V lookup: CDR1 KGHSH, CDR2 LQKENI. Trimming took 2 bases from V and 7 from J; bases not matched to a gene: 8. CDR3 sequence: CASSPNRDSPNSPLHF. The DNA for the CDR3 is TGTGCCAGCTCACCAAACCGGGACAGCCCAAATTCACCCCTCCACTTT.

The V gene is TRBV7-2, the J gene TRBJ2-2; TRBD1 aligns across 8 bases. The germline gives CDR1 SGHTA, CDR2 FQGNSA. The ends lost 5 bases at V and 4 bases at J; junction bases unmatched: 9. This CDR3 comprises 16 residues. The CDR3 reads CASSTSQGAITGELFF. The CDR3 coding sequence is TGTGCCAGCAGCACCTCCCAGGGGGCGATCACCGGGGAGCTGTTTTTT.

As DNA, the CDR3 is TGCGCCAGCAGTGAGTCGGGGGGTGCGAACACCGGGGAGCTGTTTTTT. Its protein is CASSESGGANTGELFF. V and J are TRBV10-1 and TRBJ2-2, with D tentatively TRBD2 (6 bases). Germline V gene lookup returns CDR1 WNHNN and CDR2 SYGVQD (reference sequence). V gave up 0 bases and J gave up 0 bases, with 8 bases separating them. The CDR3 consists of 16 residues.

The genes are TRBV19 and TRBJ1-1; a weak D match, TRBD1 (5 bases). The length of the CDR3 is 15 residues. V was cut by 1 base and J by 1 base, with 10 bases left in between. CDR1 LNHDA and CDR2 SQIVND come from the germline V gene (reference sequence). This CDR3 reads CASSIGFGANTEAFF. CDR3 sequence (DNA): TGTGCCAGTAGTATAGGGTTCGGGGCGAACACTGAAGCTTTCTTT.

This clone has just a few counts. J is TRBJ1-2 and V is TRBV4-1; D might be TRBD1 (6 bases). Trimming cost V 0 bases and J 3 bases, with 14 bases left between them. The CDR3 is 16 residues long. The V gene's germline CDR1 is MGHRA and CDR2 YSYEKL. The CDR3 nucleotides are TGCGCCAGCAGCCAAGATATAGGACAGAGTTACTATGGCTACACCTTC. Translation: CASSQDIGQSYYGYTF.

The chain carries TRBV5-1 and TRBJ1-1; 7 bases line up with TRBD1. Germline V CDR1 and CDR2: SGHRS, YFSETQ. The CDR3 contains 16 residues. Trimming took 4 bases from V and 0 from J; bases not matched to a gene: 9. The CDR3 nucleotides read TGCGCCAGCAGCATCCGGGACAGCAACTTGAACACTGAAGCTTTCTTT. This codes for CASSIRDSNLNTEAFF. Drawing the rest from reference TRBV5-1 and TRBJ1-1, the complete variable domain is KAGVTQTPRYLIKTRGQQVTLSCSPISGHRSVSWYQQTPGQGLQFLFEYFSETQRNKGNFPGRFSGRQFSNSRSEMNVSTLELGDSALYLCASSIRDSNLNTEAFFGQGTRLTVV.

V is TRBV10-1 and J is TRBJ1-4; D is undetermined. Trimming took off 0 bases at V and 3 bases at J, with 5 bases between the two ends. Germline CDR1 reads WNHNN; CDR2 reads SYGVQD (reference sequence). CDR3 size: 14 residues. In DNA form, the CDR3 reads TGCGCCAGCAGTGAGTCGGCCTCTAATGAAAAACTGTTTTTT. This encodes CASSESASNEKLFF.

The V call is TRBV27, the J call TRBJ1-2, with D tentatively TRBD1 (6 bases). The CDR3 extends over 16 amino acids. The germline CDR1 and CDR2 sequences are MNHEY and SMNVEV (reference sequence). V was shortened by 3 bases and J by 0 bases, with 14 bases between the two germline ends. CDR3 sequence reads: CASSFARDISNYGYTF. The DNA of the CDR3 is TGTGCCAGCAGTTTCGCCCGGGACATCTCTAACTATGGCTACACCTTC.